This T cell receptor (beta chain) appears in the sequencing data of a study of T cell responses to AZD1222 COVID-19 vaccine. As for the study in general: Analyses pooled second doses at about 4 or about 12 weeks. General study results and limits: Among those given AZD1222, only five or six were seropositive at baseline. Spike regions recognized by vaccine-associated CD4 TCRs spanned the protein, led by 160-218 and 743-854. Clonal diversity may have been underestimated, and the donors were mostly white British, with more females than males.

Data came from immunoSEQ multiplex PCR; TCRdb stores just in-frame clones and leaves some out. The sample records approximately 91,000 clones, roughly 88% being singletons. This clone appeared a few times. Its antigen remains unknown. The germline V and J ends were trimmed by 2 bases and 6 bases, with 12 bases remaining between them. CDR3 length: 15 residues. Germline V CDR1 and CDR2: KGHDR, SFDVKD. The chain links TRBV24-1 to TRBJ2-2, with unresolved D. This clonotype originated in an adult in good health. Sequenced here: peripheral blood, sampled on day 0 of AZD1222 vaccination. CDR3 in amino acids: CATSDYPGQAGELFF. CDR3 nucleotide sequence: TGTGCCACCAGTGATTACCCGGGCCAAGCCGGGGAGCTGTTTTTT.